In this sample, the clone carrying this T cell receptor (delta chain) turned up a few times. Its antigen is as yet unknown. TCRdb has a much larger clone's protein, which differs at residue 6 from the translation of this DNA, likely because of a read error; what is shown is the protein translated from the DNA. This record belongs to a study of γδ T cells in repeated Plasmodium falciparum infection. About the research overall: Sampling occurred at baseline, pre-infection for selected infections, and 21 days post-infection. Study-level results: In Vdelta2-negative, largely Vdelta1+, gammadelta repertoires, repeated controlled infections appeared to drive clonal selection waves. Vgamma9/Vdelta2+ repertoires stayed stably polyclonal over time and infection.

Flow sorting of PBMC yielded separate Vgamma9/Vdelta2+ and Vdelta2-negative gammadelta T cell populations for bulk repertoire analysis. The CDR3 contains 18 residues. CDR1 and CDR2 from the germline V gene are TSWWSYY and QGS. V lost 4 bases, J lost 6 bases, and 27 bases lay in between. Each sorted gammadelta sample had TRG and TRD chains sequenced. TCRdb re-processed the multiplex PCR reads using CATT. This repertoire shows more than 70,000 delta-chain clones, 0.95% to 1% found once; its top ten account for approximately 9.6%. Sequencing was done on a sample of gamma-delta T cells from blood. The rearrangement links TRDV1 to TRDJ1; no clear D gene. This receptor was taken from a pool of human donors (malaria-infected and uninfected, not separated). CDR3: CALGANPFGRYAVNKLIF. DNA of the CDR3: TGTGCTCTTGGGGCAAATCCCTTTGGGAGATATGCCGTGAATAAACTCATCTTT.